This T cell receptor beta chain derives from a study of blood T cells in healthy people across ages. Then a second PCR, running about 6 to 11 cycles, was carried out with a sample-barcoded 5' primer and a J-beta primer mix. Each CDR3 protein gets one entry after TCRdb re-called the 5' RACE reads with MiXCR. The table records hundreds of thousands of distinct CDR3 sequences, 20% to 25% of them present only once. Germline V gene lookup returns CDR1 SGDLS and CDR2 YYNGEE. Trimming left V 0 bases short and J 2 bases short, with 10 bases between. This CDR3 region has 15 residues. This clonotype showed up just a few times. The same data also went into a second study, on T cells of mothers and their children.

The clonotype comes from a boy aged 5-17 years in good health. The chain uses TRBV9 and TRBJ2-3, with D tentatively TRBD1 or TRBD2 (6 bases each). The sequencing sample was made of blood. In DNA form, the CDR3 reads TGTGCCAGCAGCGTAGCGGGGGCGATCACAGATACGCAGTATTTT. Its translation is CASSVAGAITDTQYF. Full variable domain (rest looked up from reference TRBV9 and TRBJ2-3): DSGVTQTPKHLITATGQRVTLRCSPRSGDLSVYWYQQSLDQGLQFLIQYYNGEERAKGNILERFSAQQFPDLHSELNLSSLELGDSALYFCASSVAGAITDTQYFGPGTRLTVL.